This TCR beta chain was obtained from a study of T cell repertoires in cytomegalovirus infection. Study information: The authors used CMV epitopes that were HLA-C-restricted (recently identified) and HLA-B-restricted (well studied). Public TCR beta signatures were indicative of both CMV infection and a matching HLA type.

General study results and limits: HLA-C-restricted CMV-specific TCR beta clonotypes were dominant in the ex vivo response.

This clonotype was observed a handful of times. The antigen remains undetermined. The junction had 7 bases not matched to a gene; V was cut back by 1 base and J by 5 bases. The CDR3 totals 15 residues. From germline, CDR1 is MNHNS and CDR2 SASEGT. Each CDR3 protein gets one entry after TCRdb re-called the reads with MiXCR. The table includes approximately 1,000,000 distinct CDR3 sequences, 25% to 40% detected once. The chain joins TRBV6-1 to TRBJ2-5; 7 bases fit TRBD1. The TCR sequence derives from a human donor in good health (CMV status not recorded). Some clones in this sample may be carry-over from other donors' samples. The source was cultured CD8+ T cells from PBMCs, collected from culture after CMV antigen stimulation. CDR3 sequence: CASSEDHRGLETQYF. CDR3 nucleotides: TGTGCCAGCAGTGAAGATCACAGGGGTTTGGAGACCCAGTACTTC.